This TCR beta chain was captured in a study of CD8 T cells in ankylosing spondylitis. Study observations and caveats: Clones linked to the disease showed a CD8+ phenotype. They occurred at relatively low frequencies in peripheral blood.

Many counts were recorded for this clonotype. Its antigen is not known. Germline trimming cut 2 bases from V and 6 bases from J; bases unmatched to any gene: 7. The CDR3 loop spans 15 amino acids. Germline CDR1 MNHEY, CDR2 SMNVEV (reference sequence). The TCR beta libraries were generated through quantitative 5'-RACE incorporating molecular barcodes. A single record per CDR3 protein comes from TCRdb applying MiXCR to the 5' RACE reads. The sample includes some 100,000 distinct CDR3 sequences, roughly 8% of them seen just once. The sample consisted of blood, either unsorted or a sorted T cell fraction (not recorded which). This receptor was taken from a male donor with ankylosing spondylitis or in good health (not recorded which). V is TRBV27 and J is TRBJ1-5; TRBD1 agrees at 7 bases. The CDR3 DNA is TGTGCCAGCAGTTTAACCACAGGGGCGGGTCAGCCCCAGCATTTT. Translating gives CASSLTTGAGQPQHF.